Sequencing of this T cell receptor beta chain was carried out in a study of shared clonotypes between healthy human individuals. Study-wide background: The donor pool was made up of two women and three men aged 18 to 49. A donor's plate count was three for CD4 naive and three for CD4 memory; CD8 naive had two and CD8 memory one.

Comment on this clone: Its antigen is still unknown. Within the sample, other DNA sequences also encode this same CDR3.

Study observations and caveats: Clonotypes which were not shared had lower generation probabilities than clonotypes that all four donors shared.

Germline V gene data show CDR1 as MNHNY and CDR2 as SVGAGI (reference sequence). The CDR3 is 15 residues long. The V and J ends lost 0 bases and 0 bases respectively, with 7 bases between them. Profiling relied on immunoSEQ multiplex PCR, and the TCRdb table lists in-frame clones only, not all of them. The sample shows about 2.5 million clones, about 90% of them seen only once. The donors were adults (healthy and HIV-negative) with no recent acute infections or vaccinations. This sequence originates from a man between 18 and 35 years old in good health. Some clones in this sample may be carry-over from other donors' samples. The sample comprised naive CD4+ T cells from PBMCs. Subset in this sample: CD45RA+ positively selected. This rearrangement joins TRBV6-6 to TRBJ2-3; D perhaps matches TRBD2 (5 bases). DNA for the CDR3: TGTGCCAGCAGTTACTCCAGGACTAGCACAGATACGCAGTATTTT. Translated, it gives CASSYSRTSTDTQYF.